A single sample gave rise to the 11 T cell receptor beta chains below, sequenced in a study of T cell changes during pregnancy in multiple sclerosis. Clones were sequenced by immunoSEQ multiplex PCR, and TCRdb holds only the in-frame ones, with some missing. The sample holds fewer than 50,000 clones, roughly 93% seen once. The sequencing here drew on CD8+ T cells from peripheral blood mononuclear cells, taken in the third trimester of pregnancy. All receptors derive from a female donor with multiple sclerosis, enrolled in a pregnancy study.

The chain recombines TRBV29-1 with TRBJ2-2, with TRBD2 matching 10 bases. Germline CDR1 and CDR2: SQVTM and ANQGSEA. The length of the CDR3 is 16 residues. V shed 4 bases and J 6 bases; nucleotides not matched to a gene: 11. The CDR3 DNA is TGCAGCGTTGTCCCTAGCGGGAGCAGGATCGCCGGGGAGCTGTTTTTT. Translated, it gives CSVVPSGSRIAGELFF.

CDR3 loop: CASTGTRTLKTFF. The DNA for the CDR3 is TGTGCCTCGACAGGGACAAGAACACTGAAAACTTTCTTT. V and J are TRBV15 and TRBJ1-1, with TRBD1 identical over 7 bases. The V gene end was trimmed by 11 bases and the J gene end by 12 bases; junction bases not matched to a gene: 18. CDR1 is LNHNV, CDR2 YYDKDF, per germline (reference sequence). The CDR3 spans 13 residues. The full variable domain, with the rest looked up from reference TRBV15 and TRBJ1-1, is DAMVIQNPRYQVTQFGKPVTLSCSQTLNHNVMYWYQQKSSQAPKLLFHYYDKDFNNEADTPDNFQSRRPNTSFCFLDIRSPGLGDTAMYLCASTGTRTLKTFFGQGTRLTVV.

J is TRBJ1-1 and V is TRBV7-9; 8 bases map to TRBD1. Germline trimming cut 1 base from V and 0 bases from J; bases unmatched to any gene: 1. CDR1 and CDR2 from the germline V gene are SEHNR and FQNEAQ (reference sequence). This CDR3 has 15 residues. The CDR3 DNA sequence: TGTGCCAGCAGCTTAGACAGGGGGATGAACACTGAAGCTTTCTTT. This translates into CASSLDRGMNTEAFF.

This clone came up once. The V call is TRBV19, the J call TRBJ1-4, with D tentatively TRBD1 (6 bases). CDR1 is LNHDA, CDR2 SQIVND, per germline (reference sequence). Between the trimmed V and J ends, which lost 3 bases and 13 bases, there was a span of 21 bases. The CDR3 spans 15 residues. The CDR3 sequence: CASSISGQPEYSLFF. CDR3 sequence (DNA): TGTGCCAGTAGTATTTCCGGACAGCCCGAGTATTCACTGTTTTTT.

This sequence joins TRBV5-1 and TRBJ1-1, with 12 bases identical to TRBD1. Trimming at V came to 2 bases and at J to 5 bases, leaving 7 bases not matched to a gene. There are 16 residues in the CDR3. CDR1 and CDR2 from the germline V gene are SGHRS and YFSETQ. CDR3 in DNA: TGCGCCAGCAGCTTCAGCCCGGGACAGGGGGCAACTGAAGCTTTCTTT. Translating it yields CASSFSPGQGATEAFF.

The rearrangement uses TRBV19 and TRBJ1-2, with 9 bases aligning to TRBD1. With V trimmed by 8 bases and J by 2 bases, 0 bases remained unmatched. Germline CDR1 reads LNHDA; CDR2 reads SQIVND (reference sequence). The length of the CDR3 is 12 residues. The CDR3 coding sequence is TGTGCCAGTGGACAGGGGAACTATGGCTACACCTTC. Translating gives CASGQGNYGYTF.

V usage is TRBV19 and J usage is TRBJ2-5; the match to TRBD1 covers 11 bases. With 5 bases clipped from V and 3 bases from J, the junction kept 5 bases outside the gene matches. Looked up from germline, CDR1 is LNHDA and CDR2 is SQIVND (reference sequence). This CDR3 contains 15 residues. The CDR3 bases are TGTGCCAGTAGTCAGGACAGGGGGCGTGAAGAGACCCAGTACTTC. Amino acid sequence: CASSQDRGREETQYF.

This chain links TRBV19 with TRBJ2-7, with D possibly TRBD2 on 7 matching bases. V dropped 5 bases and J dropped 6 bases, with 17 bases sitting between them. CDR1 is LNHDA, CDR2 SQIVND, per germline (reference sequence). The CDR3 totals 14 residues. The DNA of the CDR3 is TGTGCCAGTAGTCCATTACAGGGAGGGGGCGAGCAGTACTTC. Residues: CASSPLQGGGEQYF.

This clone was observed a single time. The chain couples TRBV11-3 to TRBJ2-2, with D perhaps matching TRBD1 (6 bases). CDR3 length: 16 amino acids. Looked up from germline, CDR1 is SGHNT and CDR2 is YENEEA. V lost 5 bases to trimming and J lost 1 base, with 14 bases between them. CDR3 in DNA: TGTGCCAGCAGCGATCCACAACAGGGGAACACCGGGGAGCTGTTTTTT. The encoded protein is CASSDPQQGNTGELFF.

This chain uses TRBV4-2 with TRBJ2-7; possible D gene TRBD2, 6 bases. Germline V gene data show CDR1 as LGHNA and CDR2 as YNFKEQ. There are 14 residues in the CDR3. V lost 4 bases, J lost 2 bases, and 12 bases lay in between. CDR3 residues: CASSPGTGTYEQYF. DNA for the CDR3: TGTGCCAGCAGCCCCGGGACTGGGACCTACGAGCAGTACTTC.

CDR3 loop: CASSREFYEQYF. The CDR3 DNA reads as TGTGCCAGCAGCCGAGAATTTTACGAGCAGTACTTC. V usage is TRBV5-6 and J usage is TRBJ2-7; D is undetermined. This CDR3 has 12 amino acids. With 4 bases removed from V and 4 bases from J, the gap between germline ends came to 9 bases. The germline gives CDR1 SGHDT, CDR2 YYEEEE.